A selection of T cell receptor beta chains follows, all from one sample in a study of T cells in Graves' hyperthyroidism and ophthalmopathy. One entry per CDR3 protein results from TCRdb running MiXCR on the multiplex PCR reads. The data contain 250,000 to 300,000 distinct CDR3 sequences, approximately 18% of them singletons. Sequenced material: blood. Every receptor here comes from a man over 45 with Graves' ophthalmopathy. The CDR3 runs from the conserved cysteine through the conserved F or W. Rows give clone size only sometimes, using once, few, many, or a class for an expanded clone.

-	TRBJ1-5	TRBV4-1	CASSHQPGEQPQHF
many	TRBJ2-7	TRBV28	CASSLQWTSGSVYEQYF
few	TRBJ2-1	TRBV11-3	CASSPRTDPYNEQFF
-	TRBJ1-5	TRBV5-6	CASSFWQGGNQPQHF
many	TRBJ2-5	TRBV11-2	CASSRGSQETQYF
-	TRBJ2-2	TRBV11-2	CASSKRGLAGGPDGELFF
-	TRBJ2-7	TRBV6-1	CASSGPPRYEQYF
-	TRBJ1-2	TRBV24-1	CATSTGTGNYGYTF
many	TRBJ1-1	TRBV20-1	CSAIEGGVPEAFF
few	TRBJ2-5	TRBV27	CASSLSERLQETQYF
few	TRBJ2-2	TRBV19	CASRDLAGGRAGELFF
-	TRBJ2-7	TRBV28	CASSLIGTNNYEQYF
-	TRBJ2-7	TRBV6-7	CASSHRGRDSYGQYF
-	TRBJ2-1	TRBV18	CASSLSPASGSYNEQFF
many	TRBJ2-7	TRBV2	CASRITLAGFSEQYF
many	TRBJ2-2	TRBV4-1	CASSQGDYAGELFF